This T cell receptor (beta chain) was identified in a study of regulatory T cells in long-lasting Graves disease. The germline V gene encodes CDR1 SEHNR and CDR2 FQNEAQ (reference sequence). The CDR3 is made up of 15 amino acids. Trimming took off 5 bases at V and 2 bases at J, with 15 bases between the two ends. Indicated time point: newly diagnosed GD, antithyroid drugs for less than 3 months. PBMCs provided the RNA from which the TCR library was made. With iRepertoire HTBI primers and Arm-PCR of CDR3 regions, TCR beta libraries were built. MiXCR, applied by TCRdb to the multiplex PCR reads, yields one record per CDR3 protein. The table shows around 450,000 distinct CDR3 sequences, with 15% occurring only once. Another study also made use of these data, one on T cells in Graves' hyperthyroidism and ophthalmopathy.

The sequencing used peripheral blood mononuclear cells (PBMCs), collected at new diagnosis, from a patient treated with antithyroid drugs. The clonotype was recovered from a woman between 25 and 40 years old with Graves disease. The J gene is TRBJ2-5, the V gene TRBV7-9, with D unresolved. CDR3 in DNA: TGTGCCAGCAGCCTGATACTGGGCGGTCAAGAGACCCAGTACTTC. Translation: CASSLILGGQETQYF.